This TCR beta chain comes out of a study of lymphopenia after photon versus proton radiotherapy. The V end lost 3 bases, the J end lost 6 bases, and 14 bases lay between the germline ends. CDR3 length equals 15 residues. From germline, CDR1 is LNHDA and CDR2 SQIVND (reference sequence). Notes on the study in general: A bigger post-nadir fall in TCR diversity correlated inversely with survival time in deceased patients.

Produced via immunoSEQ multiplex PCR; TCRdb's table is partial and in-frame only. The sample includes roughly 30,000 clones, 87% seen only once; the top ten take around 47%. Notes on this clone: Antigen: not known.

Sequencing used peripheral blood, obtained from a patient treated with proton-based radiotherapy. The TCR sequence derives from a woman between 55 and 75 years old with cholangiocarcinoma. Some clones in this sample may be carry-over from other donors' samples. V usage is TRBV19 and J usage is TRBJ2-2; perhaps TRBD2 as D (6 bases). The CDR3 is CASSIWGVRPGELFF. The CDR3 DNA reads TGTGCCAGTAGTATCTGGGGGGTCCGACCCGGGGAGCTGTTTTTT.